One and the same sample provided the 6 T cell receptor beta chains below, sequenced in a study of T cells in Graves' hyperthyroidism and ophthalmopathy. From RNA transcripts, TCR beta CDR3 regions were amplified. First-round RT-PCR of the TCR CDR3 relied on the HTBI primer set. TCRdb analysed the multiplex PCR reads with MiXCR anew, one entry per CDR3 protein. The data contain about 520,000 distinct CDR3 sequences, around 22% of them singletons. The sample was blood. The receptors were sampled from a woman in her twenties or thirties with Graves' ophthalmopathy.

The chain employs TRBV20-1 and TRBJ1-1; D uncertain. There are 11 residues in the CDR3. The V gene's germline CDR1 is DFQATT and CDR2 SNEGSKA (reference sequence). The CDR3 nucleotides are TGCGGAACATCGGCGCTGGGTGAAGCTTTCTTT. As protein: CGTSALGEAFF.

This clonotype was seen ten or more times. This rearrangement joins TRBV19 to TRBJ1-1; tentatively, D is TRBD1 (5 bases). This CDR3 contains 14 residues. The V end lost 3 bases, the J end lost 5 bases, and 13 bases lay between the germline ends. Germline assignment: CDR1 LNHDA and CDR2 SQIVND (reference sequence). Here the CDR3 reads CASSMGDSITEAFF. DNA for the CDR3: TGTGCCAGTAGTATGGGAGACAGTATAACTGAAGCTTTCTTT.

This clonotype was counted many times. For the CDR3, the DNA is TGTGCCAGCACTGCGGTCCTCACTGAAGCTTTCTTT. This translates into CASTAVLTEAFF. The chain couples TRBV6-1 to TRBJ1-1, with D uncertain. Between the trimmed V and J ends, which lost 7 bases and 4 bases, there was a span of 10 bases. CDR3 length equals 12 residues. Germline V lookup: CDR1 MNHNS, CDR2 SASEGT.

Details on this clonotype: At one end the junction does not follow the germline gene, possibly because of a read error. This rearrangement joins TRBV6-1 to TRBJ1-3, with D perhaps TRBD1 (6 bases). The CDR3 length is 14 residues. In germline, CDR1 is MNHNS, CDR2 SASEGT. The CDR3 loop reads CASRVRSGGDTIYF. CDR3 bases: TGTGCCAGCAGGGTCCGATCCGGTGGGGACACTATATATTTT.

This clonotype was recorded a few times. The V gene is TRBV4-1, the J gene TRBJ2-5; tentative D call: TRBD1 (8 bases). V was cut by 0 bases and J by 5 bases, with 16 bases left in between. This CDR3 comprises 16 residues. Germline V gene sequence: CDR1 MGHRA, CDR2 YSYEKL. This CDR3 is CASSQDLYRGGETQYF. The CDR3 DNA follows: TGCGCCAGCAGCCAAGATCTTTACAGGGGGGGTGAGACCCAGTACTTC.

In its sample, this clonotype was seen many times. The rearrangement links TRBV6-5 to TRBJ2-7; perhaps TRBD2 as D (6 bases). V lost 0 bases and J 1 base, leaving 10 bases between the germline ends. CDR1 is MNHEY, CDR2 SVGAGI, per germline. There are 15 residues in the CDR3. The CDR3 sequence: CASSYSNGGSYEQYF. In DNA, the CDR3 is TGTGCCAGCAGTTACTCAAATGGGGGGTCCTACGAGCAGTACTTC.